Described below is a single T cell receptor beta chain sequence and its context. The record originates from a study of blood T cell repertoires in COVID-19. Assay used: immunoSEQ multiplex PCR; TCRdb lists only in-frame clones, some missing. This sample has about 180,000 clones, with 80% to 90% found just once. Trimming removed 5 bases from V and 1 base from J; junction bases left unmatched: 4. The CDR3 covers 14 residues. Germline-derived CDR1 and CDR2 are KGHSH and LQKENI. The J gene is TRBJ1-1, the V gene TRBV18, with TRBD1 matching 7 bases. Sequencing was carried out using PBMCs or T cells enriched from blood (not recorded which). The receptor's source is a woman aged 40 to 49 with acute COVID-19. The CDR3 region has the DNA TGTGCCAGCTCAAAGGGGGCGCGGAACACTGAAGCTTTCTTT. It encodes CASSKGARNTEAFF. Together with reference TRBV18 and TRBJ1-1, the CDR3 gives the full variable domain: NAGVMQNPRHLVRRRGQEARLRCSPMKGHSHVYWYRQLPEEGLKFMVYLQKENIIDESGMPKERFSAEFPKEGPSILRIQQVVRGDSAAYFCASSKGARNTEAFFGQGTRLTVV.